The T cell receptor beta chain described here comes from a study of blood T cell repertoires in COVID-19. This table comes from immunoSEQ multiplex PCR, and its TCRdb copy is limited to in-frame clones, with some not included. The table shows 54,000 or so clones, with 65% to 85% occurring only once. The clonotype comes from a man older than 75 with COVID-19, enrolled during active disease. The sample was peripheral blood.

CDR3 loop: CASSLTSGGVTDTQYF. The CDR3 DNA is TGTGCCAGCAGCTTGACTAGCGGGGGGGTCACAGATACGCAGTATTTT. V gene TRBV7-9 combines with J gene TRBJ2-3; TRBD2 aligns across 14 bases. Germline CDR1 is SEHNR and CDR2 is FQNEAQ (reference sequence). The junction had 1 base not matched to a gene; V was cut back by 3 bases and J by 2 bases. The CDR3 is made up of 16 amino acids.